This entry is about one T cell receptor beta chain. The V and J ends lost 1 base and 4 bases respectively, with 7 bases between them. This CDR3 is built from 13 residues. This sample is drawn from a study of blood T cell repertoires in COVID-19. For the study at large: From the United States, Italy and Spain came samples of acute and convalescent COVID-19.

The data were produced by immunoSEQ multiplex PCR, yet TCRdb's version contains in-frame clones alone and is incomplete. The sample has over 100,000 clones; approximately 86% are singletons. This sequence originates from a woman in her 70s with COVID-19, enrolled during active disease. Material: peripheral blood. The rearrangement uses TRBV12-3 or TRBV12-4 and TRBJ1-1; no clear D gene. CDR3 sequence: CASSLGPGTEAFF. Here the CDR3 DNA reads TGTGCCAGCAGTTTAGGGCCTGGCACTGAAGCTTTCTTT.